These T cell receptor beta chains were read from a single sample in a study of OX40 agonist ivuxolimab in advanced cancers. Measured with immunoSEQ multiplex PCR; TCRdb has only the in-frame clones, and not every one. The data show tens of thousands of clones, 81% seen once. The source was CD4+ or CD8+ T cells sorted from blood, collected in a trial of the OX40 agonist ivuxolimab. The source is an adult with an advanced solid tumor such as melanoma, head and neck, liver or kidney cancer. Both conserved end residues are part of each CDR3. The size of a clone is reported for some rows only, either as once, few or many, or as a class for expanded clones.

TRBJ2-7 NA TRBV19 CASSPGTGGYEQYF
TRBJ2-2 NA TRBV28 CASSFGSGSFGGELFF
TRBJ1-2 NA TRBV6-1 CASSERSNYGYTF
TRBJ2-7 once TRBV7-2 CASSQGAGGGEQYF
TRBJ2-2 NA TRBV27 CASSLSWGQGVTGELFF
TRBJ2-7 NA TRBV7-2 CASSLEYDGGPYEQYF
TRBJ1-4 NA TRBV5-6 CASSLIATNEKLFF
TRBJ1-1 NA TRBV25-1 CASSEFNTVNTEAFF
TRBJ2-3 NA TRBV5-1 CASSYGQTTDTQYF
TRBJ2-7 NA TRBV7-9 CASSTNLARSRGYEQYF
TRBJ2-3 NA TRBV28 CASSFSSGRATDTQYF
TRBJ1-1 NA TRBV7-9 CASSFVRQAGGGFF
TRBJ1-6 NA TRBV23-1 CASSLTPRRESSYNSPLHF
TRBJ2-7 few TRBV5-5 CASSEDKRKYF
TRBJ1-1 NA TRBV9 CASRPDLGNTEAFF
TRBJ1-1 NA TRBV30 CAWSGAGYTEAFF
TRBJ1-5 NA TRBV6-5 CASSYGQGNQPQHF
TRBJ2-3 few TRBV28 CASSWDGSTDTQYF
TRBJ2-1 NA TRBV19 CASSPGPYNEQFF
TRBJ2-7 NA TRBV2 CASSEGYVRGYEQYF
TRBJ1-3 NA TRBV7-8 CASSLPGRTGAGNTIYF
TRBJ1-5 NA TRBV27 CASSLSWGSNQPQHF
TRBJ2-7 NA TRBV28 CASSFGRDPSTYEQYF
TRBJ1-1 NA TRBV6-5 CASSYPDKEAFF
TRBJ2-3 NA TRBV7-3 CASSLLTSTAPDTQYF
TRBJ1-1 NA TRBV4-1 CASSHAGSEAFF
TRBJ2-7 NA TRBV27 CASSLGTGLYEQYF
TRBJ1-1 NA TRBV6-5 CASSYSGGNTEAFF
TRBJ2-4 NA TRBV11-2 CASSLVRTGENIQYF
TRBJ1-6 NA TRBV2 CASSLGQGNSPLHF
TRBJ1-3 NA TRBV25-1 CASTPPGLGVDTIYF
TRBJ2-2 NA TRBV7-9 CASSPRLAVNTGELFF
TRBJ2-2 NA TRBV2 CATLIYRQGATGELFF
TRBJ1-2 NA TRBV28 CASSTGTGLGYGYTF
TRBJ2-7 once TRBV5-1 CASALRSSVGEQYF
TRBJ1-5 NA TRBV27 CASSSVYSNQPQHF
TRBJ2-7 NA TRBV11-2 CASSLSDGYEQYF
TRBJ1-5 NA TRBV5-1 CASSQASNQPQHF
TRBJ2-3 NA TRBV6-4 CASSDGLAGFTDTQYF
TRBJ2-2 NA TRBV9 CASSAPNTGELFF
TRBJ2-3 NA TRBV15 CATSRDPLGLQGAYTDTQYF
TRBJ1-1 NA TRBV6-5 CASSYSPSTEAFF
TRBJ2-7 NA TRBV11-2 CASSYGGQGYEQYF
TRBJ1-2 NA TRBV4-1 CASSQDRAGTYYGYTF
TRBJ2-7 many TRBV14 CASSPQREKYEQYF
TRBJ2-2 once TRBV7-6 CASSPLAGASTGELFF
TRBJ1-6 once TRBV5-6 CASSLPSAYNSPLHF
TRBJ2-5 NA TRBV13 CASSLRDRDETQYF
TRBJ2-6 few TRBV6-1 CASSDQTDTGANVLTF
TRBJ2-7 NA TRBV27 CASRPTGGRYEQYF
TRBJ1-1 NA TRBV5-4 CASSGGDGKNTEAFF
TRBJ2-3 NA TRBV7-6 CASSLEKPSLGGTDTQYF
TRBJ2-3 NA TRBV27 CASSLRAGTDTQYF
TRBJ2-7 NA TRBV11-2 CASSLVPEGGRDEQYF
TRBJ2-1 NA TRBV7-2 CASSPLAGPLNEQFF
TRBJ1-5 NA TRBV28 CASSPGRFQPQHF
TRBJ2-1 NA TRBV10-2 CASRKEPGQGLTLYNEQFF
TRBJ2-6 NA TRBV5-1 CASSLWGTGFPSGANVLTF
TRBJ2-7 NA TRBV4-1 CASSQAGYEQYF
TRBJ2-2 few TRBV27 CASTGDFRNTGELFF